This T cell receptor (beta chain) was profiled in a study of response to subunit inactivated influenza vaccine. Concerning this clonotype itself: Its target is unknown.

V gave up 2 bases and J gave up 7 bases, with 12 bases separating them. The CDR3 runs to 13 residues. Germline V gene sequence: CDR1 MDHEN, CDR2 SYDVKM. TCRdb redid the calling of the RT-PCR reads with MiXCR, one entry per CDR3 protein. Here the sample spans roughly 650,000 distinct CDR3 sequences, about 14% being singletons. Study results and limitations: Few new T cells, the authors suggested, are recruited by each seasonal influenza vaccination.

This clonotype originated in a man aged 50 to 59 who received an inactivated influenza vaccine. The J gene is TRBJ2-7, the V gene TRBV28, with no clear D. This material consisted of PBMCs from blood, taken approximately 15 days before vaccination. The CDR3 bases are TGTGCCAGCAGTTTACACCGACGGCGAGAGCAGTACTTC. It translates to CASSLHRRREQYF.